These 7 T cell receptor beta chains share one sample of origin, sequenced in a study of T cell repertoires in cytomegalovirus infection. TCRdb used MiXCR to reprocess the reads, holding one entry per CDR3 protein. Among 800,000 to 950,000 distinct CDR3 sequences listed, less than 35% were seen once. No cognate antigen is known for these TCRs. The specimen was cultured CD8+ T cells from PBMCs, collected from culture after CMV antigen stimulation. The receptors were gathered from a human donor in good health (CMV status not recorded). Some clones in this sample may be carry-over from other donors' samples.

This clonotype was seen only a few times. This rearrangement joins TRBV25-1 to TRBJ1-2, with no clear D. V was clipped by 3 bases and J by 3 bases, with 14 bases between them. Germline assignment: CDR1 MGHDK and CDR2 SYGVNS. The CDR3 totals 15 residues. CDR3 residues: CASSDRSGSDYGYTF. In DNA, the CDR3 is TGTGCCAGCAGTGACAGAAGTGGCTCAGACTATGGCTACACCTTC.

This clonotype was counted a single time. It may be a read error: a sequence one base away is much more abundant. The chain combines TRBV9 with TRBJ1-1; D gene ambiguous. This CDR3 region has 13 residues. Trimming removed 0 bases at V and 1 base at J, with 4 bases between. Germline assignment: CDR1 SGDLS and CDR2 YYNGEE. The CDR3 reads CASSVEANTEAFF. The CDR3, as DNA: TGTGCCAGCAGCGTAGAGGCGAACACTGAAGCTTTCTTT.

This clonotype was seen more than once but under ten times. The chain links TRBV6-1 to TRBJ1-5; no definite D call. The V gene lost 6 bases and the J gene lost 0 bases, with 12 bases spanning the gap. This CDR3 is built from 15 residues. CDR1 MNHNS and CDR2 SASEGT come from the germline V gene. Written as DNA, the CDR3 is TGTGCCAGCAGACCAACAGATTATAGCAATCAGCCCCAGCATTTT. Residues: CASRPTDYSNQPQHF.

This clonotype was recorded many times. J is TRBJ2-7 and V is TRBV19; perhaps TRBD1 as D (6 bases). Trimming took 5 bases from V and 3 from J, leaving 11 bases between them. The CDR3 has 13 amino acids. Per the germline V gene, CDR1 is LNHDA and CDR2 is SQIVND (reference sequence). The CDR3 bases are TGTGCCAGTAGTTTTGGGGACATCTACGAGCAGTACTTC. It is translated as CASSFGDIYEQYF.

Ten or more counts support this clonotype. The CDR3 is CASSSQGYEQYV. The CDR3 DNA reads TGTGCCAGCAGTTCTCAGGGCTACGAGCAGTACGTC. This chain joins TRBV6-2 or TRBV6-3 and TRBJ2-7; the D gene is possibly TRBD1 (5 bases). Germline V gene sequence: CDR1 MNHEY, CDR2 SVGEGT. The V end lost 4 bases, the J end lost 3 bases, and 7 bases lay between the germline ends. The CDR3 runs 12 residues.

This clonotype was recorded many times. V usage is TRBV11-2 and J usage is TRBJ2-5, with 7 bases matching TRBD1. From germline, CDR1 is SGHAT and CDR2 FQNNGV. The CDR3 totals 17 residues. V lost 5 bases to trimming and J lost 5 bases; unmatched junction nucleotides: 17. Here the CDR3 reads CASSLIPWGTARETQYF. The CDR3 bases are TGTGCCAGCAGCCTTATCCCATGGGGGACAGCCCGCGAGACCCAGTACTTC.

This chain links TRBV10-3 with TRBJ2-7; D is possibly TRBD1 or TRBD2 (6 bases each). There are 15 residues in the CDR3. Trimming left V 0 bases short and J 3 bases short, with 12 bases between. Per the germline V gene, CDR1 is ENHRY and CDR2 is SYGVKD. CDR3 coding DNA: TGTGCCATCAGTGAGTCGAAGGGGGGACTCTACGAGCAGTACTTC. Its protein product is CAISESKGGLYEQYF.